The entry that follows covers one T cell receptor (beta chain) sequence. Researchers partitioned CD4+ cells into CD45RA+ naive and CD45RA-negative memory subsets. Here immunoSEQ multiplex PCR was the method, and the copy in TCRdb shows in-frame clones only, minus some. Among about 1.5 million clones listed, roughly 95% were seen once. This sample stems from a study of shared clonotypes between healthy human individuals. On the study more broadly: Three plates were used per donor for CD4 naive, three for CD4 memory, two for CD8 naive and one for CD8 memory.

This CDR3 contains 16 residues. The V gene's germline CDR1 is MGHRA and CDR2 YSYEKL. After removal of 3 bases from V and 5 bases from J, the junction contained 10 bases not matched to a gene. The source is a man under 40 in good health. V gene TRBV4-1 combines with J gene TRBJ2-1; 7 bases are shared with TRBD2. Specimen: naive CD4+ T cells sorted from blood. Documented subset: CD45RA+ positively selected. The CDR3: CASSHPTASGHNEQFF. The CDR3 DNA is TGCGCCAGCAGCCACCCAACGGCTAGCGGCCACAATGAGCAGTTCTTC.